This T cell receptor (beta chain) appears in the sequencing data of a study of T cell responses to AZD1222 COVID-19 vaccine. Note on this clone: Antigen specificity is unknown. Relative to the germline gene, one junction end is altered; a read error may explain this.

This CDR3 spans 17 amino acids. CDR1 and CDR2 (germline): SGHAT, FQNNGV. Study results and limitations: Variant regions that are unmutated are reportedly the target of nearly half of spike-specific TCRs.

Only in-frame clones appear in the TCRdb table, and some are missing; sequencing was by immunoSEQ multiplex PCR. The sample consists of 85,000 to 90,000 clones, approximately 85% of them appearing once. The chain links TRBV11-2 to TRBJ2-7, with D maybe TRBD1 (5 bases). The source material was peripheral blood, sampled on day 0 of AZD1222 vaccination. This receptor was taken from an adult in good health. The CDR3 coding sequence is TGTGCCAGCAGCTCTACCCCGGACACCTTACGAACCTACGCGCAGTACTTC. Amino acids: CASSSTPDTLRTYAQYF.